Given below is one T cell receptor beta chain in context. TCRdb keeps only in-frame clones here, not all; method: immunoSEQ multiplex PCR. The sample holds tens of thousands of clones, 60% to 85% seen once. This record comes from a study of PD-L1 blockade in urothelial cancer. Study overall: Patients with male sex and bladder-origin urothelial cancer accounted for about 85% of the roughly 30 enrolled. The study recovered a median of about 140,000 T cells per blood sample.

In germline, CDR1 is SGHRS, CDR2 YFSETQ. This CDR3 comprises 14 residues. With 4 bases removed from V and 3 bases from J, the gap between germline ends came to 10 bases. The sequence was obtained from a man aged 65 to 85 with urothelial cancer. The gene calls are TRBV5-1 and TRBJ2-2; D possibly corresponds to TRBD1 (5 bases). The sample here was PBMCs, taken around atezolizumab (anti-PD-L1) treatment. The CDR3 region is CASSPTGDTGELFF. The CDR3 coding sequence is TGCGCCAGCAGCCCTACAGGAGACACCGGGGAGCTGTTTTTT.